These T cell receptor beta chains were read from a single sample in a study of PD-1 blockade in classical Hodgkin lymphoma. Data came from immunoSEQ multiplex PCR; TCRdb stores just in-frame clones and leaves some out. Among 41,000 or so clones listed, around two thirds were seen once. Sample: peripheral blood mononuclear cells (PBMCs), taken before the fourth cycle of nivolumab. The receptors derive from a human donor with classical Hodgkin lymphoma. Both conserved end residues are part of each CDR3. The D gene is left open where the match is weak. Expanded clones get a size class; other rows say once, few or many, or leave the size out.

j_call	d_call	clone_size	v_call	cdr3_nt	cdr3_aa
TRBJ1-2	.	.	TRBV5-6	TGTGCCAGCAGCCCCGGGACACCTCCCCTAAGGTTCGGCTACACCTTC	CASSPGTPPLRFGYTF
TRBJ2-1	TRBD1	once	TRBV6-1	TGTGCCAGCAGTGAAGCGCGCGGGACAGGGCGAAATGAGCAGTTCTTC	CASSEARGTGRNEQFF
TRBJ1-2	.	.	TRBV9	TGTGCCAGCAGCCGACGACGGGGCTACACCTTC	CASSRRRGYTF
TRBJ2-5	TRBD1	.	TRBV2	TGTGCCAGCAGTGTACAGGGGGCGGGGGAGACCCAGTACTTC	CASSVQGAGETQYF
TRBJ2-1	TRBD2	few	TRBV11-2	TGTGCCAGCAGCGCCTCACTAGCGGAGCTCAATGAGCAGTTCTTC	CASSASLAELNEQFF
TRBJ1-5	.	.	TRBV30	TGTGCCTGGAGTCCCGCCGGGGGGGTACATCAGCCCCAGCATTTT	CAWSPAGGVHQPQHF
TRBJ2-7	TRBD2	many	TRBV7-9	TGTGCCAGCAGCTTCTGGGATAGCGGGCCACTATACGAGCAGTACTTC	CASSFWDSGPLYEQYF
TRBJ2-7	.	.	TRBV28	TGTGCCAGCGCGAGTGTAGGAGTTTTAGACGAGCAGTACTTC	CASASVGVLDEQYF
TRBJ1-2	.	few	TRBV4-3	TGCGCCAGCAGCCAAGAAGGACGGGGTGGGGCAGACGTTAACTATGGCTACACCTTC	CASSQEGRGGADVNYGYTF
TRBJ1-2	TRBD1	once	TRBV19	TGTGCCAGTAGTACCGGGACAGGGGGTCTTGGCTACACCTTC	CASSTGTGGLGYTF
TRBJ2-2	TRBD1	.	TRBV11-3	TGTGCCAGCAGTCAGCCGGGACAGCCGAACACCGGGGAGCTGTTTTTT	CASSQPGQPNTGELFF
TRBJ1-2	TRBD1	.	TRBV5-4	TGTGCCAGCAGCTACACAGGGGGATATGGCTACACCTTC	CASSYTGGYGYTF
TRBJ2-5	.	.	TRBV11-2	TGTGCCAGCAGCTTAGATCAGGATTGGGCCCAGTACTTC	CASSLDQDWAQYF
TRBJ2-2	TRBD1	.	TRBV19	TGTGCCAGTAGTACCGGACAGGGAGAGGGGACCGGGGAGCTGTTTTTT	CASSTGQGEGTGELFF
TRBJ1-2	.	.	TRBV28	TGTGCCAGCACCCCCCCCGGGTACTATGGCTACACCTTC	CASTPPGYYGYTF
TRBJ1-4	TRBD1	.	TRBV19	TGTGCCAGTAGATCCGAGGGGCAGGGGGATGAAAAACTGTTTTTT	CASRSEGQGDEKLFF
TRBJ2-7	.	.	TRBV27	TGTGCCAGCAGGGTCGGGCAGGGGCAAGGTTACGAGCAGTACTTC	CASRVGQGQGYEQYF
TRBJ1-2	TRBD1	.	TRBV30	TGTGCCTGGAGTTCGGGACAGGGAAAAGGTGGCTACACCTTC	CAWSSGQGKGGYTF
TRBJ1-4	TRBD1	.	TRBV4-1	TGCGCCAGCAGCCAAGTAGGGACAGGGGGAGAAAAACTGTTTTTT	CASSQVGTGGEKLFF
TRBJ2-7	.	once	TRBV6-4	TGTGCCAGCAGTTCCCCAACCCGTAGCTCCTACGAGCAGTACTTC	CASSSPTRSSYEQYF
TRBJ1-2	.	.	TRBV28	TGTGCCAGCAGTGGTACTAACTATGGCTACACCTTC	CASSGTNYGYTF
TRBJ2-5	.	.	TRBV5-1	TGCGCCAGCAGCTTGGTGCAGGGGGGGGGCCCCGAGACCCAGTACTTC	CASSLVQGGGPETQYF
TRBJ2-5	.	.	TRBV10-3	TGTGCCATCAGGTCAGGGACGGGGGAGACCCAGTACTTC	CAIRSGTGETQYF
TRBJ2-1	TRBD2	.	TRBV4-3	TGCGCCAGCAGCCAAGATGCGGGGGGGCAGGGTGAGCAGTTCTTC	CASSQDAGGQGEQFF
TRBJ2-2	TRBD1	.	TRBV15	TGTGCCACCAGCAGAGTAAAGAGACAGGGGACCGGGGAGCTGTTTTTT	CATSRVKRQGTGELFF
TRBJ2-3	TRBD2	.	TRBV4-3	TGCGCCAGCAGCCAAGATTACTTTGGGACTAGCGGGACAGATACGCAGTATTTT	CASSQDYFGTSGTDTQYF
TRBJ1-2	.	medium-sized	TRBV30	TGTGCCTGGAGGGGACGGACCTATGGCTACACCTTC	CAWRGRTYGYTF
TRBJ2-7	.	.	TRBV7-2	TGTGCCAGCAGCCCCGACGGTAGCTCCTACGAGCAGTACTTC	CASSPDGSSYEQYF
TRBJ1-2	.	.	TRBV28	TGTGCCAGCAGTGGGGTCGTTGAACATTATGGCTACACCTTC	CASSGVVEHYGYTF
TRBJ1-6	.	.	TRBV9	TGTGCCAGCAGCGAGGGGATCGGGCGGTCAAATTCACCCCTCCACTTT	CASSEGIGRSNSPLHF
TRBJ2-7	.	.	TRBV19	TGTGCCAGTAGTATATATTCGGAGGGTCCCTACGAGCAGTACTTC	CASSIYSEGPYEQYF
TRBJ2-3	TRBD2	.	TRBV11-3	TGTGCCAGCAGCTCACTAGCGGGAGATACGCAGTATTTT	CASSSLAGDTQYF
TRBJ1-2	.	.	TRBV6-5	TGTGCCAGCAGTTTTTCAGGGTTTAGCGGACTCTATGGCTACACCTTC	CASSFSGFSGLYGYTF
TRBJ1-3	.	once	TRBV2	TGTGCCAGCAGAGAGAGGCGGATTTACAGGGACTCTGGAAACACCATATATTTT	CASRERRIYRDSGNTIYF
TRBJ1-5	.	.	TRBV19	TGTGCCAGTAGTATGTATCGCCAGGGTAGCAATCAGCCCCAGCATTTT	CASSMYRQGSNQPQHF
TRBJ1-1	.	.	TRBV9	TGTGCCAGCAGCGATCAGGGGTCGGGGAACACTGAAGCTTTCTTT	CASSDQGSGNTEAFF
TRBJ1-6	.	.	TRBV29-1	TGCAGCGTTGGACAGTCTTGGGATTCACCCCTCCACTTT	CSVGQSWDSPLHF
TRBJ2-5	.	.	TRBV7-8	TGTGCCAGCAGCCTGGACAGCCAAGAGACCCAGTACTTC	CASSLDSQETQYF
TRBJ2-6	.	few	TRBV9	TGTGCCAGCAGCGTAAGGGTTACGGCTTCTGGGGCCAACGTCCTGACTTTC	CASSVRVTASGANVLTF
TRBJ1-2	.	medium-sized	TRBV4-3	TGCGCCAGCAGCCAAGATAGGGTAAACTACTATGGCTACACCTTC	CASSQDRVNYYGYTF
TRBJ2-3	.	.	TRBV19	TGTGCCAGTAGGGGGACCGGGGGCCTTAGCACAGATACGCAGTATTTT	CASRGTGGLSTDTQYF
TRBJ2-2	TRBD1	medium-sized	TRBV7-9	TGTGCCAGCAGCACCCCGCAGGGGGCGACCGGGGAGCTGTTTTTT	CASSTPQGATGELFF
TRBJ1-2	TRBD1	few	TRBV9	TGTGCCAGCAGCGCGAAGGACAGGGGAGGGGGCTACACCTTC	CASSAKDRGGGYTF
TRBJ2-1	TRBD2	.	TRBV28	TGTGCCAGCAGCACTAGCGGGGGTGGATACAATGAGCAGTTCTTC	CASSTSGGGYNEQFF
TRBJ1-6	.	.	TRBV7-8	TGTGCCAGCAGCACGCAGGGTTCCCCCTCTTCACCCCTCCACTTT	CASSTQGSPSSPLHF
TRBJ2-1	TRBD1	.	TRBV4-3	TGCGCCAGCAGCCGCCTGACCGGGACAGGGGTTGATGAGCAGTTCTTC	CASSRLTGTGVDEQFF
TRBJ1-1	.	.	TRBV6-5	TGTGCCAGCAGTCCCCACGCCGGGAGAGGTGAAGCTTTCTTT	CASSPHAGRGEAFF
TRBJ2-7	TRBD1	.	TRBV4-1	TGCGCCAGCAGCCCTCTACAGGGGGTCGCCTACGAGCAGTACTTC	CASSPLQGVAYEQYF
TRBJ2-7	TRBD1	.	TRBV5-1	TGCGCCAGCAGTTTCGGGACAGGGAGAGCTTACGAGCAGTACTTC	CASSFGTGRAYEQYF
TRBJ2-7	.	.	TRBV9	TGTGCCAGCAGCGACGATGTAGGGGGCTCCTACGAGCAGTACTTC	CASSDDVGGSYEQYF
TRBJ1-2	TRBD1	.	TRBV2	TGTGCCAGCAGCCTAATGGGACAGAACTATGGCTACACCTTC	CASSLMGQNYGYTF
TRBJ1-1	TRBD1	.	TRBV19	TGTGCCAGTAGCCGGGACAGGGGGACGAACACTGAAGCTTTCTTT	CASSRDRGTNTEAFF
TRBJ2-7	.	few	TRBV11-3	TGTGCCAGCAGCTTATCACAGAACTACGAGCAGTACTTC	CASSLSQNYEQYF
TRBJ2-7	.	medium-sized	TRBV6-1	TGTGCCAGCCATTCGCCACTTACCTACGAGCAGTACTTC	CASHSPLTYEQYF
TRBJ2-5	.	.	TRBV2	TGTGCCAGCCTAGCGTCTACAGAGACCCAGTACTTC	CASLASTETQYF
TRBJ2-7	.	.	TRBV5-4	TGTGCCAGCAGCTTGCCAGGGGGGCGTGAGCAGTACTTC	CASSLPGGREQYF
TRBJ2-7	.	few	TRBV11-2	TGTGCCAGCAGCTATTTTCGGACAGCGTACGAGCAGTACTTC	CASSYFRTAYEQYF